The 31 T cell receptor beta chains listed next were all sequenced from one sample in a study of PD-1 blockade in classical Hodgkin lymphoma. Noted time point: cycle 4 day 1 (C4D1), after less than 7 weeks of nivolumab. Every patient experienced relapse after autologous stem cell transplantation, and brentuximab vedotin exposure varied. The CD8+ T cells came from thawed PBMCs through magnetic negative selection. TCRdb's table, derived via immunoSEQ multiplex PCR, lists solely in-frame clones and lacks some. The table records several thousand clones, around 65% of them present only once. The sample in question was CD8+ T cells from blood, obtained before the fourth cycle of nivolumab. The receptors originated from a human donor with classical Hodgkin lymphoma.

This clone is deemed medium-sized. The junction shows a germline mismatch at one end, possibly a read error. V usage is TRBV27 and J usage is TRBJ2-1; D is unclear. Germline V CDR1 and CDR2: MNHEY, SMNVEV (reference sequence). The CDR3 is 13 amino acids. The CDR3 protein is CASSLISSNEQFF. CDR3 bases: TGTGCCAGCAGTTTAATTTCCTCCAATGAGCAGTTCTTC.

The chain has TRBV4-3 and TRBJ2-7; D not certain. The CDR3 spans 14 residues. Between the trimmed V and J ends, which lost 0 bases and 4 bases, there was a span of 10 bases. CDR1 is LGHNA and CDR2 is YSLEER in the germline V gene. As DNA, the CDR3 is TGCGCCAGCAGCCAAGATCAACGCTCTTACGAGCAGTACTTC. Translated: CASSQDQRSYEQYF.

V gene TRBV19 combines with J gene TRBJ1-2; no reliable D call. The germline CDR1 and CDR2 sequences are LNHDA and SQIVND (reference sequence). CDR3 length equals 11 residues. V lost 7 bases and J 7 bases, leaving 10 bases between the germline ends. As DNA, the CDR3 is TGTGCCAGTAAAGGTTCCGGTGGCTACACCTTC. It specifies CASKGSGGYTF.

The chain employs TRBV10-1 and TRBJ1-1; D remains unclear. Germline CDR1 WNHNN, CDR2 SYGVQD (reference sequence). Trimming stripped 2 bases from V and 4 bases from J, with 11 bases between. The CDR3 extends over 14 amino acids. The DNA of the CDR3 is TGCGCCAGCAGTGAGAAGGGCTATGGCACTGAAGCTTTCTTT. This translates into CASSEKGYGTEAFF.

This clone was counted a few times. The chain uses TRBV7-8 and TRBJ2-5, with D possibly being TRBD2 (6 bases). Looked up from germline, CDR1 is SGHVS and CDR2 is FQNEAQ. Between the trimmed V and J ends, which lost 4 bases and 5 bases, there was a span of 17 bases. The CDR3 loop spans 15 amino acids. Here the CDR3 reads CASSSARGLGETQYF. CDR3 coding DNA: TGTGCCAGCAGCTCAGCGCGGGGTCTCGGGGAGACCCAGTACTTC. The variable domain in full, with the rest retrieved from reference TRBV7-8 and TRBJ2-5, is GAGVSQSPRYKVAKRGQDVALRCDPISGHVSLFWYQQALGQGPEFLTYFQNEAQLDKSGLPSDRFFAERPEGSVSTLKIQRTQQEDSAVYLCASSSARGLGETQYFGPGTRLLVL.

The chain employs TRBV11-2 and TRBJ2-7, with 8 bases lining up with TRBD2. With 3 bases clipped from V and 3 bases from J, the junction kept 10 bases outside the gene matches. The CDR3 totals 16 residues. Germline CDR1 and CDR2: SGHAT and FQNNGV. The CDR3 nucleotides are TGTGCCAGCAGCTTGATGGCTAGCGGGCTCGTCTACGAGCAGTACTTC. This translates into CASSLMASGLVYEQYF.

V gene TRBV7-9 combines with J gene TRBJ2-1, with 10 bases lining up with TRBD2. Germline V lookup: CDR1 SEHNR, CDR2 FQNEAQ (reference sequence). The CDR3 length is 14 residues. V trimming: 5 bases; J trimming: 10 bases; junction bases outside the gene matches: 8. CDR3 amino acids: CASSQREGPWEQFF. In DNA, the CDR3 is TGTGCCAGCAGCCAGCGGGAGGGCCCTTGGGAGCAGTTCTTC.

This sequence joins TRBV2 and TRBJ2-5; TRBD1 matches 8 bases. Near its end, the DNA agrees better with TRBJ2-7, so the J call may be wrong. The CDR3 length is 16 residues. CDR1 SNHLY and CDR2 FYNNEI come from the germline V gene. The CDR3 sequence: CASSEPRGQDSYEQYF. The CDR3 region has the DNA TGTGCCAGCAGTGAACCAAGGGGACAGGACTCCTACGAGCAGTACTTC.

The chain has TRBV10-1 and TRBJ1-2; no definite D call. CDR1 and CDR2 (germline): WNHNN, SYGVQD (reference sequence). V shed 5 bases and J shed 3 bases, with 10 bases lying between them. CDR3 length equals 13 residues. CDR3 in amino acids: CASSRTADYGYTF. The CDR3 DNA sequence: TGCGCCAGCAGTCGGACGGCTGACTATGGCTACACCTTC.

The chain links TRBV6-5 to TRBJ2-2; weak D call: TRBD1 (5 bases). Trimming took off 5 bases at V and 5 bases at J, with 15 bases between the two ends. Germline-derived CDR1 and CDR2 are MNHEY and SVGAGI. This CDR3 region has 15 residues. The chain's CDR3 is CASSHRQGFTGELFF. CDR3 coding DNA: TGTGCCAGCAGTCACAGGCAAGGTTTTACCGGGGAGCTGTTTTTT.

Only a few counts were recorded for this clone. The rearrangement links TRBV21-1 to TRBJ2-3; the table's D call TRBD2 went unverified against the DNA. TRBV21-1 is a pseudogene segment. The length of the CDR3 is 18 residues. The CDR3 is CASSKTPSGGRARDTQYF. DNA of the CDR3: TGTGCCAGCAGCAAAACCCCCTCTGGCGGGAGGGCCAGGGATACGCAGTATTTT.

This chain links TRBV29-1 with TRBJ2-3; 8 nucleotides match TRBD2. V shed 2 bases, J shed 6 bases, and the junction held 7 bases outside the gene matches. The CDR3 extends over 14 amino acids. The V gene's germline CDR1 is SQVTM and CDR2 ANQGSEA. CDR3 residues: CSVEPSGSGDTQYF. The DNA for the CDR3 is TGCAGCGTTGAACCCAGCGGGAGCGGGGATACGCAGTATTTT.

The gene calls are TRBV29-1 and TRBJ2-7; 7 nucleotides line up with TRBD2. This CDR3 has 13 residues. Germline trimming cut 5 bases from V and 0 bases from J; bases unmatched to any gene: 4. Looked up from germline, CDR1 is SQVTM and CDR2 is ANQGSEA. The chain's CDR3 is CSVKTSTSYEQYF. The CDR3 nucleotides read TGCAGCGTTAAGACTAGCACCTCCTACGAGCAGTACTTC.

V is TRBV27 and J is TRBJ2-2; D not certain. Trimming left V 5 bases short and J 3 bases short, with 1 base between. The germline V gene has CDR1 MNHEY and CDR2 SMNVEV (reference sequence). CDR3 length: 11 residues. CDR3 sequence reads: CASSHTGELFF. The CDR3 DNA reads TGTGCCAGCAGTCACACCGGGGAGCTGTTTTTT.

This chain joins TRBV6-7 and TRBJ2-7; 9 bases are shared with TRBD2. TRBV6-7 qualifies as an ORF whose function is uncertain. Unmatched junction bases numbered 8, after V lost 5 bases and J lost 3 bases. CDR3 length: 15 amino acids. The CDR3 protein is CASSELSSGVYEQYF. CDR3 DNA: TGTGCCAGCAGTGAACTGTCTAGCGGGGTCTACGAGCAGTACTTC.

The rearrangement uses TRBV7-9 and TRBJ1-2; possibly TRBD1 for D (5 bases). CDR1 is SEHNR, CDR2 FQNEAQ, per germline (reference sequence). The CDR3 runs 13 residues. V lost 5 bases to trimming and J lost 0 bases, with 7 bases between them. The DNA of the CDR3 is TGTGCCAGCAGCACAGGCACTAACTATGGCTACACCTTC. The encoded protein is CASSTGTNYGYTF.

The chain is built from TRBV7-9 and TRBJ2-7; D is perhaps TRBD2 (6 bases). V gave up 5 bases and J gave up 0 bases, with 14 bases separating them. Germline V gene data show CDR1 as SEHNR and CDR2 as FQNEAQ (reference sequence). The CDR3 runs 15 residues. The DNA of the CDR3 is TGTGCCAGCAGCCCAGGGACTTACAGCTCCTACGAGCAGTACTTC. This translates into CASSPGTYSSYEQYF.

This clone was seen once. J is TRBJ2-2 and V is TRBV11-2; no firm D call. V was trimmed by 4 bases and J by 6 bases, leaving 15 bases between them. In germline, CDR1 is SGHAT, CDR2 FQNNGV. CDR3 size: 15 residues. Here the CDR3 DNA reads TGTGCCAGCAGCTCTCCAACGGACCCCTCCGGGGAGCTGTTTTTT. Translation: CASSSPTDPSGELFF. The variable domain in full, completed from reference TRBV11-2 and TRBJ2-2, reads EAGVAQSPRYKIIEKRQSVAFWCNPISGHATLYWYQQILGQGPKLLIQFQNNGVVDDSQLPKDRFSAERLKGVDSTLKIQPAKLEDSAVYLCASSSPTDPSGELFFGEGSRLTVL.

The V gene is TRBV7-9, the J gene TRBJ2-3, with D uncertain. The CDR3 extends over 13 amino acids. Trimming stripped 0 bases from V and 3 bases from J, with 4 bases between. Germline CDR1 and CDR2: SEHNR and FQNEAQ (reference sequence). The CDR3 coding sequence is TGTGCCAGCAGCTTAGCTTCTACAGATACGCAGTATTTT. Amino acid sequence: CASSLASTDTQYF. Combining the CDR3 with reference TRBV7-9 and TRBJ2-3 gives the whole variable domain DTGVSQNPRHKITKRGQNVTFRCDPISEHNRLYWYRQTLGQGPEFLTYFQNEAQLEKSRLLSDRFSAERPKGSFSTLEIQRTEQGDSAMYLCASSLASTDTQYFGPGTRLTVL.

The chain joins TRBV13 to TRBJ2-2; 12 bases are shared with TRBD1. This CDR3 has 16 residues. V shed 5 bases, J shed 7 bases, and the junction held 8 bases outside the gene matches. The germline V gene encodes CDR1 PRHDT and CDR2 FYEKMQ (reference sequence). CDR3: CASSNRDRGRDGELFF. For the CDR3, the DNA is TGTGCCAGCAGCAACCGGGACAGGGGGCGCGACGGGGAGCTGTTTTTT.

This clone is large within its sample. The chain carries TRBV11-2 and TRBJ2-7; D call uncertain. CDR1 SGHAT and CDR2 FQNNGV come from the germline V gene. The CDR3 is 14 residues long. V dropped 3 bases and J dropped 8 bases, with 17 bases sitting between them. This CDR3 is CASSFPSELTKQYF. The CDR3 DNA sequence: TGTGCCAGCAGCTTCCCAAGCGAGCTTACGAAGCAGTACTTC.

The chain carries TRBV5-6 and TRBJ2-6; unclear D gene. Deletions cut 2 bases from V and 3 bases from J, with 9 bases between. Germline loops: CDR1 SGHDT, CDR2 YYEEEE. This CDR3 contains 15 residues. As DNA, the CDR3 is TGTGCCAGCAGCTTAAACACCGATGGGGCCAACGTCCTGACTTTC. Its protein is CASSLNTDGANVLTF.

The chain couples TRBV5-1 to TRBJ2-1; 13 bases are a match to TRBD2. Germline V gene lookup returns CDR1 SGHRS and CDR2 YFSETQ. V was pared by 4 bases and J by 9 bases, with 7 bases of the junction left unmatched. This CDR3 contains 15 residues. This CDR3 reads CASSPGTSGNGEQFF. The CDR3 DNA is TGCGCCAGCAGCCCCGGGACTAGCGGGAATGGTGAGCAGTTCTTC.

The rearrangement joins TRBV15 to TRBJ2-7, with TRBD2 matching 8 bases. Germline V CDR1 and CDR2: LNHNV, YYDKDF (reference sequence). Losses at the gene ends were 4 bases for V and 1 base for J; bases not matched to a gene: 6. The CDR3 spans 15 residues. Written as DNA, the CDR3 is TGTGCCACCAGCACCACCGGGACTAGATCCTACGAGCAGTACTTC. Protein sequence: CATSTTGTRSYEQYF. Full variable domain (rest looked up from reference TRBV15 and TRBJ2-7): DAMVIQNPRYQVTQFGKPVTLSCSQTLNHNVMYWYQQKSSQAPKLLFHYYDKDFNNEADTPDNFQSRRPNTSFCFLDIRSPGLGDTAMYLCATSTTGTRSYEQYFGPGTRLTVT.

This chain joins TRBV27 and TRBJ2-7, with 9 bases identical to TRBD1. Germline V gene data show CDR1 as MNHEY and CDR2 as SMNVEV (reference sequence). This CDR3 is built from 14 residues. With 5 bases clipped from V and 7 bases from J, the junction kept 9 bases outside the gene matches. DNA of the CDR3: TGTGCCAGCAGTGGATCCGGGACAGGGAATGAGCAGTACTTC. Its translation is CASSGSGTGNEQYF.

The V gene is TRBV6-5, the J gene TRBJ1-2, with D possibly TRBD1 on 6 matching bases. Trimming left V 6 bases short and J 7 bases short, with 18 bases between. The CDR3 is made up of 14 amino acids. CDR1 is MNHEY, CDR2 SVGAGI, per germline. For the CDR3, the DNA is TGTGCCAGCAGCCTCCAAGGAGGGGGTGGTGGCTACACCTTC. Residues: CASSLQGGGGGYTF.

The chain is built from TRBV7-9 and TRBJ1-2; D is possibly TRBD1 (5 bases). CDR1 and CDR2 from the germline V gene are SEHNR and FQNEAQ (reference sequence). The CDR3 is 19 residues long. V lost 1 base and J 5 bases, leaving 26 bases between the germline ends. For the CDR3, the DNA is TGTGCCAGCAGCTTAGGGTTCGACATGAGTATACTCGAGGGGTATGGCTACACCTTC. Its translation is CASSLGFDMSILEGYGYTF.

The chain uses TRBV4-1 and TRBJ1-1; TRBD1 is a possible D gene (5 bases). Germline lookup yields CDR1 MGHRA and CDR2 YSYEKL. The CDR3 has 15 amino acids. V lost 2 bases to trimming and J lost 5 bases, with 15 bases between them. CDR3 sequence: CASSQLGDGGTEAFF. CDR3 nucleotide sequence: TGCGCCAGCAGCCAATTGGGGGACGGGGGGACTGAAGCTTTCTTT.

V usage is TRBV4-1 and J usage is TRBJ2-1; 14 bases agree with TRBD2. CDR1 is MGHRA, CDR2 YSYEKL, per germline. V was clipped by 0 bases and J by 8 bases; unmatched bases: 6. This CDR3 is built from 17 residues. The CDR3 loop is CASSQDWGLAGVDEQFF. DNA for the CDR3: TGCGCCAGCAGCCAAGATTGGGGACTAGCGGGAGTTGATGAGCAGTTCTTC.

The genes are TRBV4-1 and TRBJ1-5, with D perhaps TRBD1 (6 bases). The V end was cut by 1 base, the J end by 2 bases, with 15 bases between. The CDR3 sequence is 17 residues long. CDR1 and CDR2 from the germline V gene are MGHRA and YSYEKL. The CDR3 sequence: CASSQVSGAPGNQPQHF. For the CDR3, the DNA is TGCGCCAGCAGCCAAGTGTCGGGGGCCCCGGGCAATCAGCCCCAGCATTTT.

Here the CDR3 reads CASSLVSGAISYEQYF. For the CDR3, the DNA is TGTGCCAGCAGCTTAGTTAGCGGGGCTATCTCCTACGAGCAGTACTTC. J is TRBJ2-7 and V is TRBV7-8; 8 bases align to TRBD2. Germline V gives CDR1 SGHVS, CDR2 FQNEAQ. The CDR3 sequence is 16 residues long. After removal of 1 base from V and 0 bases from J, the junction contained 5 bases not matched to a gene.